The 6 T cell receptor beta chains below all came from one sample that was sequenced in a study of OX40 agonist ivuxolimab in advanced cancers. The method was immunoSEQ multiplex PCR; TCRdb's version includes in-frame clones alone and lacks a portion of them. Of some 42,000 clones in the sample, 82% are singletons; the top ten hold roughly 20%. The sample here was CD4+ or CD8+ T cells sorted from blood, taken in a trial of the OX40 agonist ivuxolimab. The receptor set was obtained from an adult with an advanced solid tumor such as melanoma, head and neck, liver or kidney cancer.

The genes are TRBV5-1 and TRBJ2-1; either TRBD1 or TRBD2 may fit D (5 bases each). Germline V gene lookup returns CDR1 SGHRS and CDR2 YFSETQ. The CDR3 totals 15 residues. V dropped 2 bases and J dropped 1 base, with 10 bases sitting between them. The CDR3 coding sequence is TGCGCCAGCAGCTTCGAGGGGCCGTCCTACAATGAGCAGTTCTTC. Translating gives CASSFEGPSYNEQFF. The entire variable domain, with the rest obtained from reference TRBV5-1 and TRBJ2-1, is as follows: KAGVTQTPRYLIKTRGQQVTLSCSPISGHRSVSWYQQTPGQGLQFLFEYFSETQRNKGNFPGRFSGRQFSNSRSEMNVSTLELGDSALYLCASSFEGPSYNEQFFGPGTRLTVL.

This clone was detected a few times. The rearrangement links TRBV7-9 to TRBJ2-1; TRBD1 is a possible D gene (6 bases). Germline V gene lookup returns CDR1 SEHNR and CDR2 FQNEAQ (reference sequence). The CDR3 consists of 16 residues. V was trimmed by 5 bases and J by 2 bases, leaving 16 bases between them. The CDR3 is CASSATVGDTYNEQFF. The CDR3, as DNA: TGTGCCAGCAGCGCCACGGTGGGGGACACCTACAATGAGCAGTTCTTC.

V is TRBV18 and J is TRBJ2-3; 8 nucleotides agree with TRBD2. J lost 2 bases, V lost 5 bases, and 6 bases had no gene match. The CDR3 length is 15 residues. The V gene's germline CDR1 is KGHSH and CDR2 LQKENI. The CDR3, as DNA: TGTGCCAGCTCAGCGACGCGGGGGGCCACAGATACGCAGTATTTT. Amino acid sequence: CASSATRGATDTQYF.

Remarks on this clone: This sample also contains other DNA sequences that code for the same CDR3. The chain recombines TRBV2 with TRBJ2-7; D is undetermined. The CDR3 extends over 13 amino acids. Germline V CDR1 and CDR2: SNHLY, FYNNEI. V gave up 5 bases and J gave up 3 bases, with 11 bases separating them. The CDR3 DNA reads TGTGCCAGCAGTTGGGATGGGGTCTACGAGCAGTACTTC. This codes for CASSWDGVYEQYF.

The chain links TRBV7-2 to TRBJ1-6; 8 nucleotides agree with TRBD1. The J segment lost 7 bases and the V segment lost 4 bases, leaving 3 bases of the junction unmatched. Germline V gene lookup returns CDR1 SGHTA and CDR2 FQGNSA. The CDR3 totals 14 residues. The CDR3 region has the DNA TGTGCCAGCAGCTCAGGGGGCAAGAATTCACCCCTCCACTTT. It yields the protein CASSSGGKNSPLHF.

This rearrangement joins TRBV6-4 to TRBJ1-1, with TRBD1 identical over 7 bases. The CDR3 sequence is 18 residues long. V was clipped by 4 bases and J by 5 bases; unmatched bases: 19. Germline values: CDR1 MRHNA, CDR2 SNTAGT. CDR3 in DNA: TGTGCCAGCAGTGTTCCTAGTCCGGGACAGCCTGCGTGGACTGAAGCTTTCTTT. It translates to CASSVPSPGQPAWTEAFF.